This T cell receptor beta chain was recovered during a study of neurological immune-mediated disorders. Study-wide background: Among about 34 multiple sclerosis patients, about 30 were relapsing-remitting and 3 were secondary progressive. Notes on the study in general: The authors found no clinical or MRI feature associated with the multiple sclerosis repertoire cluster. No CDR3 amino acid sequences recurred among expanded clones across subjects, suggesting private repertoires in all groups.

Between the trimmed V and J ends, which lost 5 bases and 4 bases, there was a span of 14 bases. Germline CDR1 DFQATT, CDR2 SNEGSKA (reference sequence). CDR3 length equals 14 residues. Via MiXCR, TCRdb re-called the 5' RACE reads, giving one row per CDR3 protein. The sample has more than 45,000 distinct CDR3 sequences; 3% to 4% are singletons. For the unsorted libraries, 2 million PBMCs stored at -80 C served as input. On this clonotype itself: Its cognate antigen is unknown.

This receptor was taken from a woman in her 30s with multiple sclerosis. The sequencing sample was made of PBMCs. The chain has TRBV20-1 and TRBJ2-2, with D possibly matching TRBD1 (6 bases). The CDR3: CSASNLRGTGELFF. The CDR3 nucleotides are TGCAGTGCTTCGAACCTCAGGGGCACCGGGGAGCTGTTTTTT.